This entry lists 25 T cell receptor beta chains sequenced from one sample in a study of control samples from healthy donors and cancer patients. Some clones are missing from TCRdb's copy, which holds only in-frame ones; the method was immunoSEQ multiplex PCR. The data contain 70,000 to 95,000 clones, roughly 93% of them singletons. The sequenced material came from PBMCs. All receptors come from a woman aged 40-49 years with lung cancer.

The chain combines TRBV5-4 with TRBJ2-4; D possibly corresponds to TRBD1 (7 bases). Deletions cut 4 bases from V and 0 bases from J, with 14 bases between. Per germline, CDR1 SGHNT and CDR2 YYREEE (reference sequence). CDR3 length: 16 amino acids. CDR3 bases: TGTGCCAGCAGCGCGCAGGGGGGCTTAGCCAAAAACATTCAGTACTTC. It specifies CASSAQGGLAKNIQYF.

The CDR3 loop reads CASSPDTSVGYTF. The CDR3 nucleotides read TGTGCCAGCAGTCCGGACACAAGCGTTGGCTACACCTTC. The rearrangement links TRBV6-4 to TRBJ1-2, with D perhaps matching TRBD1 (5 bases). V lost 5 bases and J lost 7, with 14 bases in between. The CDR3 has 13 residues. Germline values: CDR1 MRHNA, CDR2 SNTAGT.

The rearrangement uses TRBV2 and TRBJ2-5; TRBD1 matches 7 bases. The CDR3 runs 16 residues. Germline CDR1 is SNHLY and CDR2 is FYNNEI. V lost 4 bases and J lost 2; bases outside the gene matches: 10. For the CDR3, the DNA is TGTGCCAGCAGTGCAGCTCCCGACAGGGTACAAGAGACCCAGTACTTC. Translation: CASSAAPDRVQETQYF.

This chain connects TRBV30 to TRBJ1-1; D is perhaps TRBD1 (6 bases). The CDR3 covers 14 residues. The germline V gene encodes CDR1 GTSNPN and CDR2 SVGIG (reference sequence). V was pared by 7 bases and J by 3 bases, with 18 bases between. The DNA for the CDR3 is TGTGCCTTCACCCGGGGCAGGGGTTACACTGAAGCTTTCTTT. The encoded protein is CAFTRGRGYTEAFF.

This chain connects TRBV3-1 (or the pseudogene TRBV3-2) to TRBJ2-2; tentatively, D is TRBD2 (6 bases). The V end lost 6 bases, the J end lost 5 bases, and 16 bases lay between the germline ends. There are 15 residues in the CDR3. The germline V gene has CDR1 LGHDT and CDR2 YNNKEL (reference sequence). The DNA for the CDR3 is TGTGCCAGCAGGCCCAGCGGGCTCCGGACCGGGGAGCTGTTTTTT. Translated: CASRPSGLRTGELFF.

This clone was recorded only once. The chain recombines TRBV19 with TRBJ1-4, with 9 bases aligning to TRBD1. Germline values: CDR1 LNHDA, CDR2 SQIVND (reference sequence). The CDR3 is 18 residues long. With 8 bases clipped from V and 0 bases from J, the junction kept 13 bases outside the gene matches. The chain's CDR3 is CASGTGTGFWATNEKLFF. For the CDR3, the DNA is TGTGCCAGTGGTACCGGGACAGGGTTTTGGGCAACTAATGAAAAACTGTTTTTT. Full variable domain (missing parts from reference TRBV19 and TRBJ1-4): DGGITQSPKYLFRKEGQNVTLSCEQNLNHDAMYWYRQDPGQGLRLIYYSQIVNDFQKGDIAEGYSVSREKKESFPLTVTSAQKNPTAFYLCASGTGTGFWATNEKLFFGSGTQLSVL.

The chain links TRBV30 to TRBJ1-6; D is ambiguous. Between the trimmed V and J ends, which lost 4 bases and 9 bases, there was a span of 16 bases. Germline values: CDR1 GTSNPN, CDR2 SVGIG (reference sequence). The CDR3 is 14 amino acids. Here the CDR3 DNA reads TGTGCCTGGACGGAACTCAAAGCGACTTCACCCCTCCACTTT. Translated, it gives CAWTELKATSPLHF.

The chain is built from TRBV15 and TRBJ2-3; D ambiguous. Germline assignment: CDR1 LNHNV and CDR2 YYDKDF (reference sequence). There are 15 residues in the CDR3. The V end lost 2 bases, the J end lost 0 bases, and 9 bases lay between the germline ends. In DNA, the CDR3 is TGTGCCACCAGCAGATATAGGCTAAGCACAGATACGCAGTATTTT. Translation: CATSRYRLSTDTQYF. The whole variable domain, filled in from reference TRBV15 and TRBJ2-3, reads DAMVIQNPRYQVTQFGKPVTLSCSQTLNHNVMYWYQQKSSQAPKLLFHYYDKDFNNEADTPDNFQSRRPNTSFCFLDIRSPGLGDTAMYLCATSRYRLSTDTQYFGPGTRLTVL.

The gene calls are TRBV3-1 (or the pseudogene TRBV3-2) and TRBJ2-3, with 7 bases that match TRBD2. Germline lookup yields CDR1 LGHDT and CDR2 YNNKEL (reference sequence). The length of the CDR3 is 17 residues. J gave up 0 bases and V 1 base, and 7 bases lay outside the gene matches. This chain's CDR3 is CASSQVASGASTDTQYF. DNA of the CDR3: TGTGCCAGCAGCCAAGTGGCCAGCGGGGCGAGCACAGATACGCAGTATTTT.

The chain uses TRBV6-6 and TRBJ2-2; TRBD1 matches 9 bases. The trim removed 6 bases at V and 6 bases at J, leaving 5 bases unmatched. Germline V lookup: CDR1 MNHNY, CDR2 SVGAGI (reference sequence). The CDR3 loop spans 14 amino acids. The CDR3 is CASREQGASGELFF. CDR3 nucleotides: TGTGCCAGCAGGGAACAGGGGGCCTCCGGGGAGCTGTTTTTT.

This chain connects TRBV18 to TRBJ1-5, with D perhaps matching TRBD1 (5 bases). Germline assignment: CDR1 KGHSH and CDR2 LQKENI. V was shortened by 3 bases and J by 1 base, with 16 bases between the two germline ends. CDR3 length: 17 residues. CDR3 sequence: CASSPLGQGGSNQPQHF. CDR3 DNA: TGTGCCAGCTCACCCTTAGGTCAGGGTGGAAGCAATCAGCCCCAGCATTTT. The full variable domain, rest sourced from reference TRBV18 and TRBJ1-5, is NAGVMQNPRHLVRRRGQEARLRCSPMKGHSHVYWYRQLPEEGLKFMVYLQKENIIDESGMPKERFSAEFPKEGPSILRIQQVVRGDSAAYFCASSPLGQGGSNQPQHFGDGTRLSIL.

Only one count was recorded for this clone. This rearrangement joins TRBV14 to TRBJ2-1; 7 bases fit TRBD1. The CDR3 totals 15 residues. Germline V gives CDR1 SGHDN, CDR2 FVKESK. Trimming at V came to 4 bases and at J to 7 bases, leaving 10 bases not matched to a gene. CDR3 sequence: CASSRQGVPRNEQFF. The CDR3 region has the DNA TGTGCCAGCAGCCGGCAGGGGGTCCCGCGGAATGAGCAGTTCTTC.

This chain connects TRBV3-1 (or the pseudogene TRBV3-2) to TRBJ2-1; D possibly matches TRBD1 or TRBD2 (5 bases each). CDR1 LGHDT and CDR2 YNNKEL come from the germline V gene (reference sequence). The CDR3 covers 12 residues. With 7 bases removed from V and 11 bases from J, the gap between germline ends came to 15 bases. The CDR3 sequence is CASTWDDGKQFF. Here the CDR3 DNA reads TGTGCCAGCACCTGGGACGATGGGAAGCAGTTCTTC.

V gene TRBV28 combines with J gene TRBJ1-6, with 9 bases lining up with TRBD1. Germline CDR1 reads MDHEN; CDR2 reads SYDVKM. V lost 7 bases to trimming and J lost 5 bases; unmatched junction nucleotides: 6. This CDR3 is built from 15 residues. The CDR3 nucleotides are TGTGCCAGCACCCCGGGGGACAGGGATAATTCACCCCTCCACTTT. It specifies CASTPGDRDNSPLHF. Together with reference TRBV28 and TRBJ1-6, the CDR3 gives the full variable domain: DVKVTQSSRYLVKRTGEKVFLECVQDMDHENMFWYRQDPGLGLRLIYFSYDVKMKEKGDIPEGYSVSREKKERFSLILESASTNQTSMYLCASTPGDRDNSPLHFGNGTRLTVT.

The V call is TRBV28, the J call TRBJ2-1; 13 nucleotides match TRBD2. Germline CDR1 is MDHEN and CDR2 is SYDVKM. After removal of 1 base from V and 3 bases from J, the junction contained 3 bases not matched to a gene. The CDR3 runs 17 residues. The CDR3 nucleotides read TGTGCCAGCAGTTTATCGGGACTAGCGGGGAGCTACAATGAGCAGTTCTTC. As protein: CASSLSGLAGSYNEQFF.

Turning to this clone: The germline gene is not matched at one end of the junction; a read error may be the cause. This CDR3 is also generated by other DNA sequences in the sample. The chain recombines TRBV12-5 with TRBJ1-2, with 10 bases lining up with TRBD1. This CDR3 contains 16 residues. Germline V CDR1 and CDR2: LGHNT, FRNRAP. CDR3 protein: CARGCGQGGQGRGYTF. The CDR3 coding sequence is TGTGCTCGTGGTTGCGGACAGGGGGGACAAGGTCGGGGCTACACCTTC.

The V gene is TRBV19, the J gene TRBJ1-1; D gene ambiguous. The CDR3 has 16 residues. V lost 1 base and J lost 6, with 18 bases in between. Germline loops: CDR1 LNHDA, CDR2 SQIVND (reference sequence). The CDR3: CASSIVANSAGAEAFF. DNA for the CDR3: TGTGCCAGTAGTATAGTAGCAAACTCGGCTGGGGCTGAAGCTTTCTTT.

This chain uses TRBV5-6 with TRBJ2-7; 10 nucleotides align to TRBD1. Trimming removed 1 base from V and 5 bases from J; junction bases left unmatched: 6. Germline values: CDR1 SGHDT, CDR2 YYEEEE. The length of the CDR3 is 15 residues. The CDR3 region is CASSLIWDRGHEQYF. CDR3 DNA sequence: TGTGCCAGCAGCTTGATCTGGGACAGGGGCCACGAGCAGTACTTC.

This clone has only one observation. The rearrangement links TRBV5-4 to TRBJ2-1; D perhaps matches TRBD2 (7 bases). The germline CDR1 and CDR2 sequences are SGHNT and YYREEE (reference sequence). This CDR3 comprises 16 residues. V was clipped by 0 bases and J by 7 bases, with 17 bases between them. The CDR3 nucleotides read TGTGCCAGCAGCTTGGACCCGGCGGGGGCGGGGAATGAGCAGTTCTTC. Translation: CASSLDPAGAGNEQFF.

The V and J genes are TRBV29-1 and TRBJ1-2; the D gene is possibly TRBD1 (5 bases). This CDR3 has 13 amino acids. The germline CDR1 and CDR2 sequences are SQVTM and ANQGSEA. Trimming took 4 bases from V and 5 from J, leaving 14 bases between them. CDR3 DNA sequence: TGCAGCGTTGGCCCAGATAGACAGTATGGCTACACCTTC. Protein: CSVGPDRQYGYTF.

This clone was picked up one time. This chain connects TRBV28 to TRBJ1-6, with 9 positions matching TRBD1. After removal of 4 bases from V and 11 bases from J, the junction contained 12 bases not matched to a gene. Germline loops: CDR1 MDHEN, CDR2 SYDVKM. The CDR3 runs to 16 residues. The DNA for the CDR3 is TGTGCCAGCAGTTCGAGAATGGGACAGGGCAGGACACCCCTCCACTTT. It codes for CASSSRMGQGRTPLHF.

V usage is TRBV6-1 and J usage is TRBJ1-2; a possible D gene is TRBD1 (5 bases). Trimming pared 2 bases from V and 13 bases from J, leaving 14 bases between. CDR1 and CDR2 (germline): MNHNS, SASEGT. The CDR3 runs 12 residues. The CDR3 here is CASSELGPAPTF. The CDR3 nucleotides are TGTGCCAGCAGTGAACTGGGGCCCGCGCCCACCTTC.

Only a few counts were recorded for this clone. The chain combines TRBV19 with TRBJ1-1; TRBD1 is a possible D gene (6 bases). Trimming cost V 10 bases and J 5 bases, with 14 bases left between them. The CDR3 extends over 12 amino acids. Germline-derived CDR1 and CDR2 are LNHDA and SQIVND (reference sequence). The CDR3 spells CATRGVRTEAFF. In nucleotides, the CDR3 is TGTGCCACGAGGGGGGTCCGGACTGAAGCTTTCTTT.

The chain is built from TRBV2 and TRBJ1-2; D is perhaps TRBD1 (5 bases). The germline gives CDR1 SNHLY, CDR2 FYNNEI. This CDR3 has 13 residues. V was cut by 6 bases and J by 0 bases, with 8 bases left in between. The CDR3 reads CASSIRANYGYTF. CDR3 DNA: TGTGCCAGCAGCATCAGGGCTAACTATGGCTACACCTTC.

This chain uses TRBV7-9 with TRBJ2-7; D might be TRBD2 (7 bases). Trimming took off 7 bases at V and 6 bases at J, with 13 bases between the two ends. Per the germline V gene, CDR1 is SEHNR and CDR2 is FQNEAQ (reference sequence). The CDR3 spans 12 residues. CDR3 amino acids: CASNKGGFEQYF. CDR3 DNA sequence: TGTGCCAGCAATAAGGGGGGGTTCGAGCAGTACTTC.